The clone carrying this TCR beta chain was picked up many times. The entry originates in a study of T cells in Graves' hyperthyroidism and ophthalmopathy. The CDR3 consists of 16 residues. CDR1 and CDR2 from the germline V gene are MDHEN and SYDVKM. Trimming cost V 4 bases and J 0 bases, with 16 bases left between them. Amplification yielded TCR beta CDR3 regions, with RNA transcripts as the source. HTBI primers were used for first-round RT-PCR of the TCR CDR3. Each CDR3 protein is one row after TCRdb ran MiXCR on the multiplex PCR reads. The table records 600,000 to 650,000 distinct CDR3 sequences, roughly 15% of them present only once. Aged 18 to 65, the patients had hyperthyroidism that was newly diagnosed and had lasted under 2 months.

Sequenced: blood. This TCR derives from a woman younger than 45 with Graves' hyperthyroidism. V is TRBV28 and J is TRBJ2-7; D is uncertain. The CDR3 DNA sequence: TGTGCCAGCAGTTCAATAGGGCAGATAAACTCCTACGAGCAGTACTTC. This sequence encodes CASSSIGQINSYEQYF.